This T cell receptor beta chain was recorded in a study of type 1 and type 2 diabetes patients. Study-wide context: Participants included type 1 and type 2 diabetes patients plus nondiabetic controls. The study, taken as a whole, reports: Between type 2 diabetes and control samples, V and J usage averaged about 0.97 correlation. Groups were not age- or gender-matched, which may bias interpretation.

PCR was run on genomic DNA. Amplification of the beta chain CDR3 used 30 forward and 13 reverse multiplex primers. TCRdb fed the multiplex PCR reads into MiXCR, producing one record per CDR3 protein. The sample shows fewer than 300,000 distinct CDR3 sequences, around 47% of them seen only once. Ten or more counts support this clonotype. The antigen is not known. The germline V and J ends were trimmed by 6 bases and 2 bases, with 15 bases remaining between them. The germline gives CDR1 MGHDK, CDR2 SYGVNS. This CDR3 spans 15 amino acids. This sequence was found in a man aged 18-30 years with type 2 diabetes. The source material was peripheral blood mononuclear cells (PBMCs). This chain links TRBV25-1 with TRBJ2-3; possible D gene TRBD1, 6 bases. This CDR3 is CASSLQGPYTDTQYF. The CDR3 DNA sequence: TGTGCCAGCAGCCTGCAGGGGCCCTACACAGATACGCAGTATTTT.